This T cell receptor (beta chain) was identified during a study of blood T cell repertoires in COVID-19. About the research overall: Donors in the United States, Italy and Spain gave samples during acute or convalescent COVID-19. PBMCs, B-cell-depleted T cells, or T cells were the source of the cDNA or gDNA that made up the material.

Authors' methods: Amplifying reference gene primers gave estimates of nucleated cell counts. Sequencing was performed with immunoSEQ multiplex PCR; in TCRdb, only in-frame clones are kept and a portion is missing. That table is the source of V, J and clone size, and D and trimming were worked out from the DNA. The repertoire consists of tens of thousands of clones, with almost 90% occurring once and the leading ten covering approximately 8.7%. This CDR3 contains 16 residues. V trimming: 0 bases; J trimming: 4 bases; junction bases outside the gene matches: 5. Germline CDR1 is MNHNS and CDR2 is SASEGT.

This chain links TRBV6-1 with TRBJ2-5, with 10 nucleotides matching TRBD2. This sequence was found in an older woman with acute or convalescent COVID-19. Input material: peripheral blood. CDR3: CASSEALAGELETQYF. The CDR3 region has the DNA TGTGCCAGCAGTGAAGCTCTAGCGGGAGAGCTAGAGACCCAGTACTTC.